The text below deals with one T cell receptor (beta chain). The table lists this clone with a count of one. Its target antigen remains unknown. No much larger clone is present one base from it, and per-base qualities are unavailable. The CDR3 regions of human TCRbeta chains were analyzed by immunosequencing. The published analysis was carried out like this. Repertoire TCRs were checked for matches against a reference library of SARS-CoV-2-specific TCRs that had been generated using the MIRA antigen-specificity platform. Breadth was defined as the fraction of unique TCRs that were SARS-CoV-2-associated, and depth was defined as the fraction of total T cells that were SARS-CoV-2-associated. Each spike-specific TCR was assigned to its reactive spike region and to a CD4 or CD8 class using the MIRA data. Log10-transformed breadth and depth values were compared by one-way ANOVA with Sidak's multiple comparisons tests. The source is immuneACCESS, and TCRdb retained only in-frame sequences with V and J called. Part of the clones is not carried over; for the studies checked, unresolved V genes explain less than half of this, and the remainder is unexplained. The V and J calls and the clone size are those of that table, but D and trimming were determined from the DNA. Across this sample there are roughly 130,000 clones, with around 94% seen only once. The ten largest clonotypes hold roughly 6.6% of the sample.

This entry comes from a study of T cell responses to AZD1222 COVID-19 vaccine (dated by TCRdb to the early 2020s). Background for the entire study: AZD1222 recipients given second doses at about 4 weeks or at about 12 weeks were pooled, since spike-specific TCR depth and breadth were not found to differ between the two schedules. Enrollment into the trials was organized by age into subgroups of 18-55, 56-69 and 70-plus years, and those subgroups contained around 150, 28 and 57 TCR-sequenced participants, respectively. TCR sequencing covered roughly 230 trial participants: 200 to 220 given two doses of AZD1222 and around 25 given two doses of MenACWY control vaccine.

Study-level results and caveats: Because no day 14 peak-response samples were available, repertoires were characterized only after the peak T cell response. Spike-specific TCR breadth and depth rose significantly after two AZD1222 doses compared with day 0 and with MenACWY recipients. Conclusions about previously exposed vaccinees were limited because only six or seven AZD1222 recipients were SARS-CoV-2 seropositive at baseline. The vaccine-associated CD4 TCRs covered the entire spike protein, and the dominant responses fell in regions 160-218 and 743-854. Most participants were white British and females outnumbered males, and the authors suggested that clonal diversity may have been underestimated. Epitopes outside the regions mutated in the B.1.351 and B.1.1.7 variants were reportedly recognized by nearly half of the unique spike-specific TCRs. The 56-69-year group was small, and its depth increase did not reach significance, likely because of low power.

Per the publication, the time point label means: baseline before first vaccination. The vaccinee samples were drawn from two UK trials, COV001 and COV002, one of which was a single-blind randomized controlled phase 2/3 trial testing AZD1222 (ChAdOx1 nCoV-19) in healthy adults. For TCRbeta chain sequencing, PBMC samples were collected from trial participants at day 0 and at day 28 after the second dose. Ends trimmed: V by 6 bases, J by 6 bases; bases unmatched to a gene: 6. The CDR1 and CDR2 encoded by the germline V gene are MDHEN and SYDVKM. The CDR3 starts with the cysteine, ends with the phenylalanine, and has 15 residues. Only the CDR3 region is kept as DNA, spanning 45 bases read in frame from base 1.

The clonotype originates from an adult in good health. The input for sequencing was peripheral blood, taken on day 0 of AZD1222 vaccination. The chain employs TRBV28 and TRBJ1-6; 9 middle bases align to TRBD1. The DNA is TGTGCCAGCAGCCCCGGGACAGGGATTAATTCACCCCTCCACTTT. Translated, it reads CASSPGTGINSPLHF.